This TCR beta chain was retrieved from a study of cytomegalovirus exposure and HLA in healthy donors. The ends were cut back, 1 base at V and 10 bases at J, with 7 bases in the middle. This CDR3 is 11 amino acids long. Germline V gene lookup returns CDR1 SEHNR and CDR2 FQNEAQ (reference sequence). The primer mix had 60 Vbeta and 13 Jbeta primers. The method was immunoSEQ multiplex PCR; TCRdb's version includes in-frame clones alone and lacks a portion of them. The sample totals about 99,000 clones. Whole-study results and caveats: Sequencing probably produced one cluster of sequence variants that were highly shared. One variant, a missense change in DCLRE1C, was linked in a later analysis to TCR beta V- and J-gene trimming. Some public TCRs appeared in many individuals, while most sequences were rare. It was approximately 150 TCR beta chains that were listed as cytomegalovirus-associated.

In the case of this clone: Its antigen is unknown.

The rearrangement links TRBV7-9 to TRBJ1-1, with a tentative D call TRBD1 (5 bases). The sequence was obtained from a man aged 35-49 years in good health and CMV-seronegative. Sequencing was done on a sample of PBMCs. The CDR3 nucleotides are TGTGCCAGCAGCTTAGTCAGGGTAGCTTTCTTT. This gives the protein CASSLVRVAFF.